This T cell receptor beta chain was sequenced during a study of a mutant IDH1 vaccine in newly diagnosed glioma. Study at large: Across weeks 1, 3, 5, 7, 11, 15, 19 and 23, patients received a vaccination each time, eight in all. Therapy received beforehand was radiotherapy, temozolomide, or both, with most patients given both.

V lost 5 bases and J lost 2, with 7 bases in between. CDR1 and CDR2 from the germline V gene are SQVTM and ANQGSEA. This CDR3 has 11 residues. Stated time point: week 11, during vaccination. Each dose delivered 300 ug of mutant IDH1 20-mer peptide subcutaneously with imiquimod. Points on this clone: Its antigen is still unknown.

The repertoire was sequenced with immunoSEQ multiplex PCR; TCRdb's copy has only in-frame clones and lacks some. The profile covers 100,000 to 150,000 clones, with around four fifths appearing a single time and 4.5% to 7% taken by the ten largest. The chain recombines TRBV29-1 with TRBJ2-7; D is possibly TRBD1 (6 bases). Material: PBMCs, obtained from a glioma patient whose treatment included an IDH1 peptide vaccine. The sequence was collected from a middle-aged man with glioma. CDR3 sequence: CSVRTAYEQYF. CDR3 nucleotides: TGCAGCGTTCGGACAGCCTACGAGCAGTACTTC.